This is a list of T cell receptor beta chains from one sample in a study of tumor-infiltrating lymphocytes in primary liver carcinoma. TCRdb recomputed calls from the multiplex PCR reads with MiXCR, one row per CDR3 protein. The repertoire holds about 210,000 distinct CDR3 sequences, with 65% as singletons. The sequenced sample was peripheral blood. These receptors all come from a woman aged 55-70 years with primary liver carcinoma and hepatitis B virus infection. Each CDR3 is given with its conserved first and last residue. The D gene is left open where the match is weak. Clone size is stated in some rows and not others, as once, few, many or a class when expanded.

v_call	clone_size	j_call	d_call	cdr3_aa	cdr3_nt
TRBV11-2	-	TRBJ2-1	-	CASSSVVGGYGNEQFF	TGTGCCAGCAGCTCCGTAGTGGGAGGTTATGGCAATGAGCAGTTCTTC
TRBV4-1	-	TRBJ2-5	-	CASSQEGRVETQYF	TGCGCCAGCAGCCAAGAGGGCAGGGTGGAGACCCAGTACTTC
TRBV12-3/TRBV12-4	-	TRBJ2-1	TRBD2	CARESGGGEQFF	TGTGCCAGAGAAAGTGGGGGGGGGGAGCAGTTCTTC
TRBV6-6	-	TRBJ1-2	TRBD1	CASSRDRVSYGYTF	TGTGCCAGCAGCCGCGACAGGGTGTCCTATGGCTACACCTTC
TRBV7-9	few	TRBJ2-1	-	CASSKPEQFF	TGTGCCAGCAGTAAACCGGAGCAGTTCTTC
TRBV5-1	-	TRBJ2-6	-	CASSLEFSSGANVLTF	TGCGCCAGCAGCTTGGAGTTCAGCTCTGGGGCCAACGTCCTGACTTTC
TRBV19	once	TRBJ2-7	-	CASSIASGLLSYEQYF	TGTGCCAGTAGTATCGCTTCGGGACTTTTATCCTACGAGCAGTACTTC
TRBV12-5	-	TRBJ1-5	TRBD1	CASGTGQGNQPQHF	TGTGCTAGTGGTACAGGACAGGGAAATCAGCCCCAGCATTTT
TRBV5-4	few	TRBJ1-1	TRBD1	CASSRDRANTEAFF	TGTGCCAGCAGCCGGGACAGGGCGAACACTGAAGCTTTCTTT
TRBV6-1	many	TRBJ2-4	-	CASSDRVGSKNIQYF	TGTGCCAGCAGTGACCGGGTGGGGTCAAAAAACATTCAGTACTTC
TRBV19	many	TRBJ1-5	TRBD1	CASTTRTGFNQPQHF	TGTGCCAGTACCACCAGGACAGGCTTTAATCAGCCCCAGCATTTT
TRBV7-9	-	TRBJ2-3	TRBD2	CASSPRLAASTDTQYF	TGTGCCAGCAGCCCTCGACTAGCGGCTAGCACAGATACGCAGTATTTT
TRBV5-1	-	TRBJ2-2	-	CASVYGPLTGELFF	TGCGCCAGCGTCTATGGCCCCCTCACCGGGGAGCTGTTTTTT
TRBV4-1	-	TRBJ2-2	-	CASSQVVTTGELFF	TGCGCCAGCAGCCAAGTCGTCACCACCGGGGAGCTGTTTTTT
TRBV4-1	-	TRBJ2-1	-	CASSLLVGYPTSPLWEQFF	TGCGCCAGCAGCCTCCTAGTAGGGTACCCCACTTCGCCCCTTTGGGAGCAGTTCTTC
TRBV4-1	-	TRBJ2-1	-	CASCQEPPDRHNEQFF	TGCGCCAGCTGCCAAGAACCCCCAGACAGACACAATGAGCAGTTCTTT
TRBV29-1	many	TRBJ1-1	TRBD1	CSVDGSTISVQGLATEAFF	TGCAGCGTTGATGGCTCAACGATAAGTGTACAGGGGTTGGCCACTGAAGCTTTCTTT
TRBV7-8	few	TRBJ2-5	TRBD2	CASSLGRTSGYQETQYF	TGTGCCAGCAGCTTAGGGCGGACTAGCGGGTATCAAGAGACCCAGTACTTC
TRBV11-2	-	TRBJ2-5	-	CASSPVIPRETQYF	TGTGCCAGCAGCCCCGTGATTCCCCGGGAGACCCAGTACTTC
TRBV6-6	many	TRBJ2-2	-	CASSYSRATGRTGELFF	TGTGCCAGCAGTTACTCTCGGGCAACAGGGCGCACCGGGGAGCTGTTTTTT
TRBV5-4	-	TRBJ1-2	-	CASDSKGGVPYGYTF	TGTGCCAGCGACTCAAAGGGTGGGGTTCCCTATGGCTACACCTTC
TRBV11-2	-	TRBJ2-7	-	CASRGNSYEQYF	TGTGCCAGCCGCGGTAATTCCTACGAGCAGTACTTC
TRBV5-1	many	TRBJ2-7	TRBD2	CASSLELAGGGEQYF	TGCGCCAGCAGCTTGGAACTAGCGGGAGGAGGCGAGCAGTACTTC
TRBV4-1	many	TRBJ2-1	-	CASSHGGALGNEQFF	TGCGCCAGCAGCCACGGCGGGGCCCTAGGGAATGAGCAGTTCTTC
TRBV11-3	many	TRBJ1-4	TRBD1	CASSTGQANEKLFF	TGTGCCAGCAGCACTGGACAGGCAAATGAAAAACTGTTTTTT
TRBV7-9	-	TRBJ2-3	TRBD2	CASSFPSGRDTQYF	TGTGCCAGCAGCTTTCCTAGCGGGAGGGATACGCAGTATTTT
TRBV29-1	many	TRBJ2-3	-	CSAATDTQYF	TGCAGCGCCGCCACAGATACGCAGTATTTT